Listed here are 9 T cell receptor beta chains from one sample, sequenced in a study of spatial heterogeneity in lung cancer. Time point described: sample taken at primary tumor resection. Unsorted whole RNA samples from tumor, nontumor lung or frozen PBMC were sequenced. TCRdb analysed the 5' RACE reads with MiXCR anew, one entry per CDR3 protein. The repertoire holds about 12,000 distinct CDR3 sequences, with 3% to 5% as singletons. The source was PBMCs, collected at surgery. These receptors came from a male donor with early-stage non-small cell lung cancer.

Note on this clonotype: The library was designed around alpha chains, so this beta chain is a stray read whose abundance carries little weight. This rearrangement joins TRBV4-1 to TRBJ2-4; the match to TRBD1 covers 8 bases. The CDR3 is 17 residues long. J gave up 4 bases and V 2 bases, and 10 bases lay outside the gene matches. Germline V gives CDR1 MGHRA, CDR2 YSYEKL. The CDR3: CASSQQTGQGKKNIQYF. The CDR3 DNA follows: TGCGCCAGCAGCCAACAAACAGGACAGGGTAAAAAAAACATTCAGTACTTC.

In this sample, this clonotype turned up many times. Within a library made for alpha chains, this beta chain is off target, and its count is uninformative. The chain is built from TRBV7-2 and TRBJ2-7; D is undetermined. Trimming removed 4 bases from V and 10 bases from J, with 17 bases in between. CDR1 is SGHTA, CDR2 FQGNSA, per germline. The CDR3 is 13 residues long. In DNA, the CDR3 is TGTGCCAGCAGCTCCCCCCCCGACTGGGGACAGTACTTC. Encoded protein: CASSSPPDWGQYF.

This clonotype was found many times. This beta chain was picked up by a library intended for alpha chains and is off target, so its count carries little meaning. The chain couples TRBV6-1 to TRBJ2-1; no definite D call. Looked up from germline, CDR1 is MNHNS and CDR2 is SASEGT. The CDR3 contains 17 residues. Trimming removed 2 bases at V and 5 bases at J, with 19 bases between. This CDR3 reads CASSELVGRAEHNEQFF. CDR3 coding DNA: TGTGCCAGCAGTGAATTAGTAGGACGCGCCGAGCACAATGAGCAGTTCTTC.

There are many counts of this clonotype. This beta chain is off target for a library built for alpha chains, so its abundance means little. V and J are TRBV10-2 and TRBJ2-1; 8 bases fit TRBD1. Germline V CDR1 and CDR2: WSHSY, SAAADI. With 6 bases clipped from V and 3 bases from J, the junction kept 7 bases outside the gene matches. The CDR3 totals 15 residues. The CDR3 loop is CASRGYRGDYNEQFF. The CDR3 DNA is TGCGCCAGCAGGGGATACAGGGGGGACTACAATGAGCAGTTCTTC.

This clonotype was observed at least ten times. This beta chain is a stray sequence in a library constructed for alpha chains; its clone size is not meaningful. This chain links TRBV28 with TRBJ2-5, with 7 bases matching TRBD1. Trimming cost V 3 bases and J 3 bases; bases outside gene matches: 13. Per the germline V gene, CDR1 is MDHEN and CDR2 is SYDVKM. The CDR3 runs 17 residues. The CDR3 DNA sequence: TGTGCCAGCAGTTTGAAGGGGGCAGAAACTTTCGAAGAGACCCAGTACTTC. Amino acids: CASSLKGAETFEETQYF. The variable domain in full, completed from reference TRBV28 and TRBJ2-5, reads DVKVTQSSRYLVKRTGEKVFLECVQDMDHENMFWYRQDPGLGLRLIYFSYDVKMKEKGDIPEGYSVSREKKERFSLILESASTNQTSMYLCASSLKGAETFEETQYFGPGTRLLVL.

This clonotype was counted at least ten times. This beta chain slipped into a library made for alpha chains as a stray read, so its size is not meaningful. Here the CDR3 DNA reads TGTGCCAGCAGCTCTCTTGGGGTCGCCGGGGAGCTGTTTTTT. It yields the protein CASSSLGVAGELFF. The V gene is TRBV7-2, the J gene TRBJ2-2; D call uncertain. The CDR3 contains 14 residues. Germline loops: CDR1 SGHTA, CDR2 FQGNSA. The V gene lost 4 bases and the J gene lost 6 bases, with 12 bases spanning the gap.

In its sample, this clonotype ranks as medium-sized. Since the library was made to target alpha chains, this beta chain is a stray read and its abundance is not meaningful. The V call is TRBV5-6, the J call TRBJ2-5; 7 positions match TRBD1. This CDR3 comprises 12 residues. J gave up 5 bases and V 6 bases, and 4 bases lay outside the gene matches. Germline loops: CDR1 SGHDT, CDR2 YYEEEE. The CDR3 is CASTRDSETQYF. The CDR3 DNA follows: TGTGCCAGCACCCGGGACAGCGAGACCCAGTACTTC.

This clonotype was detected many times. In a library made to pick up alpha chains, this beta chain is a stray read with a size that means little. The CDR3 sequence is CASSPQDSFSGNTIYF. CDR3 nucleotide sequence: TGTGCCAGCTCACCCCAGGACAGTTTCTCTGGAAACACCATATATTTT. This chain connects TRBV18 to TRBJ1-3, with D maybe TRBD1 (6 bases). Deletions cut 3 bases from V and 0 bases from J, with 12 bases between. Germline-derived CDR1 and CDR2 are KGHSH and LQKENI. The CDR3 is made up of 16 amino acids.

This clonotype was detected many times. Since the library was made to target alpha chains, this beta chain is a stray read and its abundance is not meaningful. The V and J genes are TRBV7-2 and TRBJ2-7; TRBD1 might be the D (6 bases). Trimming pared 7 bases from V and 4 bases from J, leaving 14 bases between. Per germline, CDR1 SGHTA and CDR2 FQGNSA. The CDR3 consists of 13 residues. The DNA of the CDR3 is TGTGCCAGCACCCCTCACAGGGAGTACGAGCAGTACTTC. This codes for CASTPHREYEQYF.